This section outlines one T cell receptor (beta chain) sequence together with its context. The CDR3 has 16 amino acids. V shed 4 bases and J shed 5 bases, with 20 bases lying between them. Germline loops: CDR1 MNHEY, CDR2 SMNVEV (reference sequence). This entry belongs to a study of blood T cell repertoires in COVID-19. Study information: Acute-phase and convalescent COVID-19 samples originated in the United States, Italy and Spain. T cells, B-cell-depleted T cells, or PBMCs supplied cDNA or gDNA.

In the study's own analysis: Reference gene primer amplification gave estimated nucleated cell counts. Sequenced by immunoSEQ multiplex PCR; TCRdb stores in-frame clones only, minus some. The V and J calls and clone size are taken from that table; D and trimming were inferred from the DNA. The data show approximately 150,000 clones, with roughly 87% seen just once and over 0.85% held by the top ten. The chain joins TRBV27 to TRBJ2-5, with D possibly matching TRBD2 (6 bases). The sequence was obtained from a woman in her forties or fifties with acute or convalescent COVID-19. Sequenced input: peripheral blood. In DNA form, the CDR3 reads TGTGCCAGCAGTTCCTCGACTAGAGACCTTCAGGAGACCCAGTACTTC. Translating it yields CASSSSTRDLQETQYF.